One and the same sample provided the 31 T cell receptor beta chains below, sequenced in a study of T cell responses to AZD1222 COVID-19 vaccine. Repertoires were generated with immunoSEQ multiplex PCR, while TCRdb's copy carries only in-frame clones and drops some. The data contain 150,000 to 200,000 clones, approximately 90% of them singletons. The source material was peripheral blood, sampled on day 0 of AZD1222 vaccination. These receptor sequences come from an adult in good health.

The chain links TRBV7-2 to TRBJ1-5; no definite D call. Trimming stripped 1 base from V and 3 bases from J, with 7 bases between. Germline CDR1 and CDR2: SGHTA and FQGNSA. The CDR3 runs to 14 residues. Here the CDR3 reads CASSLVPLNQPQHF. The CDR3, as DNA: TGTGCCAGCAGCTTAGTTCCTCTCAATCAGCCCCAGCATTTT.

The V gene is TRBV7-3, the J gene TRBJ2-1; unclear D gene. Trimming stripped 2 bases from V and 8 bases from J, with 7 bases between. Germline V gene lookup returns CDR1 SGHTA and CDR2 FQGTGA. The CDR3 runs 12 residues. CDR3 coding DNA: TGTGCCAGCAGCTTAGAACGGGATGAGCAGTTCTTC. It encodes CASSLERDEQFF. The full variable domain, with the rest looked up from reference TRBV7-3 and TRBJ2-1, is GAGVSQTPSNKVTEKGKYVELRCDPISGHTALYWYRQSLGQGPEFLIYFQGTGAADDSGLPNDRFFAVRPEGSVSTLKIQRTERGDSAVYLCASSLERDEQFFGPGTRLTVL.

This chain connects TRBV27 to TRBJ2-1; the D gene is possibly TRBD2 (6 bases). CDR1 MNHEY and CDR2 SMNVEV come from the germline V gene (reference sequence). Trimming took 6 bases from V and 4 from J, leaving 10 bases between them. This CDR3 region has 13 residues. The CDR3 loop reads CASRLGLYNEQFF. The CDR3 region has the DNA TGTGCCAGCAGGCTGGGACTTTACAATGAGCAGTTCTTC.

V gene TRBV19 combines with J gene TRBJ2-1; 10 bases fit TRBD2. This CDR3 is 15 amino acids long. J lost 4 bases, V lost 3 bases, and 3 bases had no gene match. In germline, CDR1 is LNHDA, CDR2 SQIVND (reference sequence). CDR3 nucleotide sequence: TGTGCCAGTAGTATCGGGACTAGCGTATACAATGAGCAGTTCTTC. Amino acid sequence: CASSIGTSVYNEQFF.

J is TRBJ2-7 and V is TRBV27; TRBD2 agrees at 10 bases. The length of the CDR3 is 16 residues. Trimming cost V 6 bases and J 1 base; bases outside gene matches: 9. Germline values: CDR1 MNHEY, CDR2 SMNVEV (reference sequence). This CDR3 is CASSHLGLAASYEQYF. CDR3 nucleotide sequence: TGTGCCAGCAGCCATCTTGGACTAGCGGCTTCCTACGAGCAGTACTTC.

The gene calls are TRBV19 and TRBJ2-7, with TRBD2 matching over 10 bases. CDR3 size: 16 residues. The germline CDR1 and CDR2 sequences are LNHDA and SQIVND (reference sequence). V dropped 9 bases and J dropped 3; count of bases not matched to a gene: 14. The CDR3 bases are TGTGCCAGCTCCCCTGAGGGCCTAGCGGGAGTCTACGAGCAGTACTTC. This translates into CASSPEGLAGVYEQYF.

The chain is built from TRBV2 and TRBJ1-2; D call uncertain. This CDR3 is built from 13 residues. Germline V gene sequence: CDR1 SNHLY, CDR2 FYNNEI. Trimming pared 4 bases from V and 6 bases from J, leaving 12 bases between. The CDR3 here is CASSVGVSDGYTF. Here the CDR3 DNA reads TGTGCCAGCAGTGTCGGCGTGTCGGATGGCTACACCTTC.

The CDR3 loop is CASKTVFLANYGYTF. DNA of the CDR3: TGTGCCTCCAAGACAGTGTTTTTAGCTAACTATGGCTACACCTTC. The gene calls are TRBV30 and TRBJ1-2; D might be TRBD1 (5 bases). Germline CDR1 GTSNPN, CDR2 SVGIG (reference sequence). CDR3 length: 15 residues. Trimming cost V 7 bases and J 0 bases, with 18 bases left between them.

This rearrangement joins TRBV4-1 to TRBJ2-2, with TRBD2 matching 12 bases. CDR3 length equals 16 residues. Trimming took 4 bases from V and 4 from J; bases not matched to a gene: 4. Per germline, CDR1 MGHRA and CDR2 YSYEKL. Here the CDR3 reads CASSPTSGSSTGELFF. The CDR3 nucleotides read TGCGCCAGCAGCCCGACTAGCGGGAGTTCCACCGGGGAGCTGTTTTTT.

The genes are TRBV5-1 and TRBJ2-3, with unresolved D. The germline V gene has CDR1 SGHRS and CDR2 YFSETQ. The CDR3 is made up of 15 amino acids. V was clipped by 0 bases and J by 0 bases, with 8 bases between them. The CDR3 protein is CASSLGHSSTDTQYF. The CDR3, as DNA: TGCGCCAGCAGCTTGGGACACTCTAGCACAGATACGCAGTATTTT.

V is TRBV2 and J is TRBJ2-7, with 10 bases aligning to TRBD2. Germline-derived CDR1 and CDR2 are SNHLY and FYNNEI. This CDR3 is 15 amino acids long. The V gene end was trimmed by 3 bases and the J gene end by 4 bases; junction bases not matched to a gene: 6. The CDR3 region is CASSDKLAGSYEQYF. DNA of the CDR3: TGTGCCAGCAGTGATAAACTAGCGGGGTCATACGAGCAGTACTTC.

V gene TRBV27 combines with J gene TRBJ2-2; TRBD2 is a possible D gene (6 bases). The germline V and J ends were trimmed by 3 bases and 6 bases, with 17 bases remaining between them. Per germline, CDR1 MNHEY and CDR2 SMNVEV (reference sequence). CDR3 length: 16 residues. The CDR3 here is CASSLPGSGAAGELFF. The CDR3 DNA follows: TGTGCCAGCAGTTTGCCGGGGTCGGGAGCGGCCGGGGAGCTGTTTTTT.

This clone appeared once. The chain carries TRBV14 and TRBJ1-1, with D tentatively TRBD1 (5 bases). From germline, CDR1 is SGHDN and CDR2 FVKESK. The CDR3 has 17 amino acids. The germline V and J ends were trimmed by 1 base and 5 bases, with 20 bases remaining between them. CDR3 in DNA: TGTGCCAGCAGCCAAGTTCTGGGGGATGGAAGCGGGACTGAAGCTTTCTTT. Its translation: CASSQVLGDGSGTEAFF.

CDR3 DNA sequence: TGTGCCAGCTCACCTGCCGGTAATTCACCCCTCCACTTT. Its translation: CASSPAGNSPLHF. V is TRBV18 and J is TRBJ1-6; no definite D call. Germline V gene lookup returns CDR1 KGHSH and CDR2 LQKENI. The V end was cut by 3 bases, the J end by 6 bases, with 6 bases between. This CDR3 contains 13 residues.

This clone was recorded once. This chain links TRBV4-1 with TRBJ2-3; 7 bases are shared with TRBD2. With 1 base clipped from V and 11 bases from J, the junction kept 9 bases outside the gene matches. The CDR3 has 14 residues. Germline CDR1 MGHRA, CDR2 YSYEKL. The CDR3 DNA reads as TGCGCCAGCAGCCAAGCGGGAGGCCCTCTTGGGCAGTATTTT. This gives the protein CASSQAGGPLGQYF.

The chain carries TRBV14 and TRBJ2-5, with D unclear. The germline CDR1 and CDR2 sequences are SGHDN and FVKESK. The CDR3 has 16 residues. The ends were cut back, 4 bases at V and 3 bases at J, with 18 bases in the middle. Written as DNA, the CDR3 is TGTGCCAGCAGCCCTGTGTCGGTGGGCCCCGAAGAGACCCAGTACTTC. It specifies CASSPVSVGPEETQYF.

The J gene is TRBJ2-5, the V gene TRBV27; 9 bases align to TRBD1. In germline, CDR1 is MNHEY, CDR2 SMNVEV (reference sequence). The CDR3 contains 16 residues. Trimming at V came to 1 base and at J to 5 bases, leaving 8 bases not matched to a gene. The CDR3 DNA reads TGTGCCAGCAGTTTATTTGGACAGGGGACATTGGAGACCCAGTACTTC. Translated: CASSLFGQGTLETQYF.

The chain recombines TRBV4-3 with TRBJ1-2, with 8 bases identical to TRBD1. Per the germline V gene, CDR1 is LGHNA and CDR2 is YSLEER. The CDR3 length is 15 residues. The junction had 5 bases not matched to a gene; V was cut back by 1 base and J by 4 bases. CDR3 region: CASSQGNTGGYGYTF. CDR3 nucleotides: TGCGCCAGCAGCCAAGGTAATACAGGGGGCTATGGCTACACCTTC.

For the CDR3, the DNA is TGTGCCAGTAGTGGCAACAATGAGCAGTTCTTC. This gives the protein CASSGNNEQFF. The chain has TRBV19 and TRBJ2-1; D is ambiguous. Germline V gene data show CDR1 as LNHDA and CDR2 as SQIVND (reference sequence). The CDR3 is 11 residues long. Trimming left V 5 bases short and J 5 bases short, with 4 bases between. Filled out from reference TRBV19 and TRBJ2-1, the complete variable domain reads DGGITQSPKYLFRKEGQNVTLSCEQNLNHDAMYWYRQDPGQGLRLIYYSQIVNDFQKGDIAEGYSVSREKKESFPLTVTSAQKNPTAFYLCASSGNNEQFFGPGTRLTVL.

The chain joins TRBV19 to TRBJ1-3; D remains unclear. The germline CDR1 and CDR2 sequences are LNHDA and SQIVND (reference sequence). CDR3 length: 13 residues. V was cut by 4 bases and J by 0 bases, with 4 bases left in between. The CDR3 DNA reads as TGTGCCAGTAGTACGAACTCTGGAAACACCATATATTTT. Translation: CASSTNSGNTIYF.

The CDR3 sequence is CASSLLGRETQYF. The CDR3 DNA reads TGTGCCAGCAGCTTACTCGGGAGGGAGACGCAGTATTTT. The rearrangement joins TRBV7-6 to TRBJ2-3; 8 bases match TRBD2. The trim removed 2 bases at V and 9 bases at J, leaving 4 bases unmatched. CDR1 is SGHVS and CDR2 is FNYEAQ in the germline V gene. This CDR3 is 13 amino acids long.

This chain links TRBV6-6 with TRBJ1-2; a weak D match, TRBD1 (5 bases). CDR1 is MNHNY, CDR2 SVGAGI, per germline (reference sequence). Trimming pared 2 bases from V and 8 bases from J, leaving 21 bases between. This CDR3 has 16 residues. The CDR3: CASSYDQGTSSGGYTF. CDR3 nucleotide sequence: TGTGCCAGCAGTTACGATCAGGGCACCTCCTCGGGAGGCTACACCTTC.

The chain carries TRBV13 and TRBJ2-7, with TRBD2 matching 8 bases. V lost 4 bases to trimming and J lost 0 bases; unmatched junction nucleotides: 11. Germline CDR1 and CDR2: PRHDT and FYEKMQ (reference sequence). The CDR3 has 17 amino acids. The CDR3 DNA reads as TGTGCCAGCAGCTCCGGGGGGGGTGGCGGATTCTCCTACGAGCAGTACTTC. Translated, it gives CASSSGGGGGFSYEQYF.

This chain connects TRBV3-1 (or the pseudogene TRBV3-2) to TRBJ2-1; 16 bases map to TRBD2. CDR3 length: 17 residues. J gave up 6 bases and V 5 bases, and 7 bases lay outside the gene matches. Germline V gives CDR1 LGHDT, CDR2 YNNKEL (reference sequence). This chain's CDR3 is CASSGTSGRAFSNEQFF. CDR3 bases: TGTGCCAGCAGCGGGACTAGCGGGAGGGCTTTCTCCAATGAGCAGTTCTTC.

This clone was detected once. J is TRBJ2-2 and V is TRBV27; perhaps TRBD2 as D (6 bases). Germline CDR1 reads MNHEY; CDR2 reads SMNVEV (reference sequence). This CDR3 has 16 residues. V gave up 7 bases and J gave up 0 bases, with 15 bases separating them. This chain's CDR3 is CASKPAGRANTGELFF. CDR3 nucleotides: TGTGCCAGCAAACCGGCGGGACGGGCGAACACCGGGGAGCTGTTTTTT.

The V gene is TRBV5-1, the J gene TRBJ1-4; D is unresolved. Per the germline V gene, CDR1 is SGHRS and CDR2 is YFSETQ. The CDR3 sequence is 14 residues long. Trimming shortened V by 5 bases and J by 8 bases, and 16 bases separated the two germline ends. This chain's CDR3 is CASRMLGEEEKLFF. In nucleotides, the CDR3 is TGCGCCAGCAGAATGCTGGGTGAGGAGGAAAAACTGTTTTTT.

CDR3 sequence reads: CASSGPSSGRTDTQYF. The CDR3 DNA is TGTGCCAGCTCAGGGCCCTCTAGCGGCCGCACAGATACGCAGTATTTT. The chain employs TRBV18 and TRBJ2-3, with 7 nucleotides matching TRBD2. The trim removed 5 bases at V and 1 base at J, leaving 9 bases unmatched. Germline V gene data show CDR1 as KGHSH and CDR2 as LQKENI. The CDR3 spans 16 residues.

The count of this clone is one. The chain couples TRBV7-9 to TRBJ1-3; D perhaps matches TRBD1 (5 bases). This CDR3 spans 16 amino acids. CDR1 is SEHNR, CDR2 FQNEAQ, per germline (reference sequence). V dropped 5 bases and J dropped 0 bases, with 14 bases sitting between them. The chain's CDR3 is CASSPSTTVSGNTIYF. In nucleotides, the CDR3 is TGTGCCAGCAGCCCCTCCACGACAGTCTCTGGAAACACCATATATTTT. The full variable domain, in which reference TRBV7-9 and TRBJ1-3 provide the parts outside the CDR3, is DTGVSQNPRHKITKRGQNVTFRCDPISEHNRLYWYRQTLGQGPEFLTYFQNEAQLEKSRLLSDRFSAERPKGSFSTLEIQRTEQGDSAMYLCASSPSTTVSGNTIYFGEGSWLTVV.

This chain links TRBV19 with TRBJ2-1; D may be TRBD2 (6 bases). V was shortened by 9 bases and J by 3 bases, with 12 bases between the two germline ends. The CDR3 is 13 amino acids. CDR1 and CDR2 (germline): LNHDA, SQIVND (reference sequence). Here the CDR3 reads CASRGSGYNEQFF. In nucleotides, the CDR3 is TGTGCCAGCAGAGGTAGCGGCTACAATGAGCAGTTCTTC.

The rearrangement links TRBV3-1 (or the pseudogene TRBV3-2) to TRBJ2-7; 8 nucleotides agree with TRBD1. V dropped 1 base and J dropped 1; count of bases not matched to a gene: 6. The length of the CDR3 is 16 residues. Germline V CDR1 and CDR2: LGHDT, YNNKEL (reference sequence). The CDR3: CASSQVGWDRSYEQYF. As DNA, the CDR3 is TGTGCCAGCAGCCAAGTAGGGTGGGACAGGTCCTACGAGCAGTACTTC.

The CDR3 is CASSIALEGGELFF. CDR3 nucleotide sequence: TGTGCCAGTAGTATCGCCCTAGAAGGCGGGGAGCTGTTTTTT. The genes are TRBV19 and TRBJ2-2; D uncertain. The length of the CDR3 is 14 residues. CDR1 is LNHDA and CDR2 is SQIVND in the germline V gene (reference sequence). Trimming took off 3 bases at V and 7 bases at J, with 12 bases between the two ends. Filled out from reference TRBV19 and TRBJ2-2, the complete variable domain reads DGGITQSPKYLFRKEGQNVTLSCEQNLNHDAMYWYRQDPGQGLRLIYYSQIVNDFQKGDIAEGYSVSREKKESFPLTVTSAQKNPTAFYLCASSIALEGGELFFGEGSRLTVL.